The T cell receptor (beta chain) under discussion was sequenced for a study of T cells after yellow fever vaccination. This clonotype was seen a handful of times. It was through 5'RACE template switching that TCR cDNA was made, with a universal primer site and UMIs added. TCRdb re-derived calls from the 5' RACE reads in MiXCR, one entry per CDR3 protein. The sample lists hundreds of thousands of distinct CDR3 sequences, 9% to 15% occurring once. There are 17 residues in the CDR3. Unmatched junction bases numbered 15, after V lost 3 bases and J lost 9 bases. CDR1 and CDR2 from the germline V gene are SQVTM and ANQGSEA.

This material consisted of PBMCs, taken on the day of the yellow fever booster vaccination. This sequence was found in a man aged 30 to 45 who received the YFV17D yellow fever vaccine. The rearrangement uses TRBV29-1 and TRBJ2-1; TRBD2 aligns across 12 bases. The CDR3 here is CSVEELAGGRLFSEQFF. CDR3 DNA: TGCAGCGTTGAGGAGCTAGCGGGAGGGCGTCTGTTCAGTGAGCAGTTCTTC.